Shown below are 6 T cell receptor beta chains from a single sample sequenced in a study of T cell changes during pregnancy in multiple sclerosis. The repertoire was sequenced with immunoSEQ multiplex PCR; TCRdb's copy has only in-frame clones and lacks some. The table records more than 85,000 clones, about 94% of them present only once. Sequencing was performed on peripheral blood, taken after pregnancy. The receptors derive from a female donor in good health, enrolled as a control in a pregnancy study.

The chain employs TRBV28 and TRBJ1-2, with D possibly matching TRBD1 (6 bases). The CDR3 length is 14 residues. The germline V gene has CDR1 MDHEN and CDR2 SYDVKM. V lost 3 bases to trimming and J lost 5 bases, with 13 bases between them. This CDR3 reads CASSLMGALYGYTF. The CDR3 nucleotides read TGTGCCAGCAGTTTGATGGGGGCGTTATATGGCTACACCTTC.

The chain links TRBV18 to TRBJ2-1, with 7 bases identical to TRBD2. J was trimmed by 7 bases and V by 8 bases; bases with no gene match: 11. The germline V gene encodes CDR1 KGHSH and CDR2 LQKENI. The length of the CDR3 is 14 residues. As DNA, the CDR3 is TGTGCCAGCACCTTTGGACTAGTTGAAAATGAGCAGTTCTTC. This gives the protein CASTFGLVENEQFF. The entire variable domain, with the rest obtained from reference TRBV18 and TRBJ2-1, is as follows: NAGVMQNPRHLVRRRGQEARLRCSPMKGHSHVYWYRQLPEEGLKFMVYLQKENIIDESGMPKERFSAEFPKEGPSILRIQQVVRGDSAAYFCASTFGLVENEQFFGPGTRLTVL.

The CDR3 region has the DNA TGTGCCAGTAGTATAGATTTCGTACAGGGCGACCAAGGCGAGCAGTACTTC. Translated, it gives CASSIDFVQGDQGEQYF. This chain connects TRBV19 to TRBJ2-7; D may be TRBD1 (6 bases). Trimming removed 0 bases from V and 6 bases from J, with 21 bases in between. CDR1 and CDR2 from the germline V gene are LNHDA and SQIVND (reference sequence). This CDR3 is 17 amino acids long.

The V call is TRBV15, the J call TRBJ1-5; no definite D call. The CDR3 spans 12 residues. V lost 0 bases to trimming and J lost 9 bases, with 6 bases between them. Germline V gives CDR1 LNHNV, CDR2 YYDKDF (reference sequence). The CDR3 coding sequence is TGTGCCACCAGCAGAGACGGTGGGCCCCAGCATTTT. Its protein is CATSRDGGPQHF. Using reference TRBV15 and TRBJ1-5 for the parts outside the CDR3, the full variable domain is DAMVIQNPRYQVTQFGKPVTLSCSQTLNHNVMYWYQQKSSQAPKLLFHYYDKDFNNEADTPDNFQSRRPNTSFCFLDIRSPGLGDTAMYLCATSRDGGPQHFGDGTRLSIL.

The chain couples TRBV23-1 to TRBJ1-1; possible D gene TRBD1, 5 bases. TRBV23-1 is noted as an ORF with a role that remains uncertain. V lost 3 bases, J lost 6 bases, and 17 bases lay in between. This CDR3 comprises 15 residues. CDR3 region: CASSQSPRGGPEAFF. CDR3 DNA: TGCGCCAGCAGTCAGTCTCCTAGGGGAGGCCCTGAAGCTTTCTTT.

This clone was recorded once. The rearrangement uses TRBV6-1 and TRBJ1-2, with TRBD1 as a possible D gene (5 bases). Between the trimmed V and J ends, which lost 3 bases and 8 bases, there was a span of 10 bases. Germline V gives CDR1 MNHNS, CDR2 SASEGT. CDR3 length: 12 residues. The CDR3 here is CASSDRVGGYTF. DNA of the CDR3: TGTGCCAGCAGTGACAGGGTGGGCGGCTACACCTTC.